This T cell receptor (beta chain) was sequenced in a study of molecular identifiers for immune sequencing clone quantification. Germline V lookup: CDR1 SGHVS, CDR2 FNYEAQ. The CDR3 totals 15 residues. In regard to this clonotype: One end of the junction varies from germline; a read error may be responsible.

In preparing bulk TCR libraries, previously described methods and listed TCR primers were used. TCRdb itself ran the PCR reads through MiXCR, one entry per CDR3 protein. In the table there are approximately 670,000 distinct CDR3 sequences, around 20% of which are singletons. The genes are TRBV7-6 and TRBJ1-3, with a possible D match to TRBD1 (5 bases). The sequenced material came from naive CD8+ T cells from blood, with Jurkat cell RNA spiked in. The subset is: FACS-sorted CD8+CD4-CCR7+CD45RA+ naive T cells. The sequence derives from a human donor in good health. Some libraries in this study had Jurkat cell RNA spiked in. Here the CDR3 reads CASSPGMASGNIIYF. CDR3 DNA: TGTGCCAGCAGCCCAGGGATGGCCTCTGGAAACATCATATATTTT.